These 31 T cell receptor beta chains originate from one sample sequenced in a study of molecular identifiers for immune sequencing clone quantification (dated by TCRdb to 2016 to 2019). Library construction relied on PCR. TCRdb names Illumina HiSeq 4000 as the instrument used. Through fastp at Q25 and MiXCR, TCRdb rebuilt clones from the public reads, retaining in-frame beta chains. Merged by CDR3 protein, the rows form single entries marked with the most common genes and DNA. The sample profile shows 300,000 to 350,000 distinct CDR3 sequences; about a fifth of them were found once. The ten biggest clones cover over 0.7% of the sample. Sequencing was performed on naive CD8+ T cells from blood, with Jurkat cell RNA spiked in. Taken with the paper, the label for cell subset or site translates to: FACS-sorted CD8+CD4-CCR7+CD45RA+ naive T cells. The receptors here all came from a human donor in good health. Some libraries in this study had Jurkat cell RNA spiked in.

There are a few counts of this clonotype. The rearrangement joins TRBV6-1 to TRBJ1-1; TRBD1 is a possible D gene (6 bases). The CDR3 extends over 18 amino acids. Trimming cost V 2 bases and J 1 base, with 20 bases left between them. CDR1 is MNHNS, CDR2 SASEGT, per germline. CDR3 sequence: CASSESVGTPVKNTEAFF. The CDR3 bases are TGTGCCAGCAGTGAAAGCGTGGGGACACCCGTGAAGAACACTGAAGCTTTCTTT.

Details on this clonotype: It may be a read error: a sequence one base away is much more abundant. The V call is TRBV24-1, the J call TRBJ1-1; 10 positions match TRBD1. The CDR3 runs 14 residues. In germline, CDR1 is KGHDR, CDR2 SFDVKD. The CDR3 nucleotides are TGTGCCACCAGTGATGGGACAGGGGTCACTGAAGCTTCCTTT. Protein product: CATSDGTGVTEASF.

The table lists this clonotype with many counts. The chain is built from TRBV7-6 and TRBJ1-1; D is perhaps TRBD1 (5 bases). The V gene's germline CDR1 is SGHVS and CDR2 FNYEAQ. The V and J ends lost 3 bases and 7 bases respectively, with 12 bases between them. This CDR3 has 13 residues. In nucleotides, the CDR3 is TGTGCCAGCAGCTTGGGACCTCAGGTTGAAGCTTTCTTT. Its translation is CASSLGPQVEAFF.

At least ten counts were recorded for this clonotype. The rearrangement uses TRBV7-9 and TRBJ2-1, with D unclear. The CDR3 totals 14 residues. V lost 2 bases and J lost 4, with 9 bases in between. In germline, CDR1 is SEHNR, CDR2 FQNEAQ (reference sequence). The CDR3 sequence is CASSLTTDYNEQFF. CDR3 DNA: TGTGCCAGCAGCTTAACGACTGATTACAATGAGCAGTTCTTC.

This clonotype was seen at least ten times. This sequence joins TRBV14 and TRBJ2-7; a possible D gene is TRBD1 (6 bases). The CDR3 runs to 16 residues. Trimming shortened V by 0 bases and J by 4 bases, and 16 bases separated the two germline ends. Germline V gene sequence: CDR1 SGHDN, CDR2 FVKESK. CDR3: CASSQEEDSFYYEQYF. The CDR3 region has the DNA TGTGCCAGCAGCCAAGAAGAGGACAGCTTTTATTACGAGCAGTACTTC.

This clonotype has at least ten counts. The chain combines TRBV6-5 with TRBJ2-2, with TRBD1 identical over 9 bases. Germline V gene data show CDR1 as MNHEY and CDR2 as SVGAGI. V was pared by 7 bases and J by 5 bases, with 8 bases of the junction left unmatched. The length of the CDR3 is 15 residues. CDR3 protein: CASTLGTGTTGELFF. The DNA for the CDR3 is TGTGCCAGCACTCTCGGGACAGGGACGACCGGGGAGCTGTTTTTT.

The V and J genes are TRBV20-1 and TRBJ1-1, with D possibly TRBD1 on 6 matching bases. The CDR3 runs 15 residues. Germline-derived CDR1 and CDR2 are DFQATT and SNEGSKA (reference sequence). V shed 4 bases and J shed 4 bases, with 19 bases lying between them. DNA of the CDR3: TGCAGTGCTATTATCTACAGGGAAAGGGGCACTGAAGCTTTCTTT. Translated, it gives CSAIIYRERGTEAFF.

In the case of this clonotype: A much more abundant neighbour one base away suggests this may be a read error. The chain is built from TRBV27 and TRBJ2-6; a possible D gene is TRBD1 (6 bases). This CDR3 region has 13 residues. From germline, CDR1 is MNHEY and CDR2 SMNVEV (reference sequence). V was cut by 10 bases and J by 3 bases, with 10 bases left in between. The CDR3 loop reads CANKGDGANVLTF. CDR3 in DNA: TGTGCCAACAAGGGGGATGGGGCCAACGTCCTGACTTTC.

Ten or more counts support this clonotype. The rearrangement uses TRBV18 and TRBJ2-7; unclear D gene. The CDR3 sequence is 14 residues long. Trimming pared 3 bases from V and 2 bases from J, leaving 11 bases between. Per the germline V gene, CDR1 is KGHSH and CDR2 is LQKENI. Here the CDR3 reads CASSPEGRTYEQYF. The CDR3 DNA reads TGTGCCAGCTCACCCGAAGGAAGAACCTACGAGCAGTACTTC.

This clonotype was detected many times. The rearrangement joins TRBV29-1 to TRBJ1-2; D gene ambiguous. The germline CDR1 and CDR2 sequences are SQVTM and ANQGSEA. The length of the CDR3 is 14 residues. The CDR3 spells CRKAEVTGSYGYTF. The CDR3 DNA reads TGCAGGAAAGCAGAAGTCACGGGCAGCTATGGCTACACCTTC.

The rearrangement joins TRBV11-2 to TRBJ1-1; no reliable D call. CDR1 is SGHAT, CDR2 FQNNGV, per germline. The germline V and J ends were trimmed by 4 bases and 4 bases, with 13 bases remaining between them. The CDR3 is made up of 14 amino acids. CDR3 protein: CASSSLHLGTEAFF. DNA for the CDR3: TGTGCCAGCAGCTCCCTCCACCTAGGCACTGAAGCTTTCTTT.

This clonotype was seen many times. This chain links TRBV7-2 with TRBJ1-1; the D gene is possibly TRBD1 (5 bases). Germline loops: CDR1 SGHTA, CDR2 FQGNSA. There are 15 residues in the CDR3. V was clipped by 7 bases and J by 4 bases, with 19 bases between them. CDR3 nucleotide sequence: TGTGCCAGCATTCCCCCCCGGGGCTACGGCACTGAAGCTTTCTTT. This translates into CASIPPRGYGTEAFF.

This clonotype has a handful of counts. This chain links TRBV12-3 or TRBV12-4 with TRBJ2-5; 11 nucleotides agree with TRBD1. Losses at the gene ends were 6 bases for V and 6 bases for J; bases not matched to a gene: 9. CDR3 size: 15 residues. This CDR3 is CASSYPGQGGKTQYF. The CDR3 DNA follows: TGTGCCAGCAGCTACCCGGGACAGGGGGGGAAGACCCAGTACTTC.

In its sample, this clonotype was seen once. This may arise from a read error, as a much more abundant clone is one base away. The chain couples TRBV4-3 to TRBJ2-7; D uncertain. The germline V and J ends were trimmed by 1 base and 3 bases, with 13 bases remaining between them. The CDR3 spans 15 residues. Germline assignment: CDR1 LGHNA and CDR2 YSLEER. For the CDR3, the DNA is TGCGCCAGCAGCCAAGTGGCTGCTCCCAGCTACGAGCAGTACTTC. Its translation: CASSQVAAPSYEQYF.

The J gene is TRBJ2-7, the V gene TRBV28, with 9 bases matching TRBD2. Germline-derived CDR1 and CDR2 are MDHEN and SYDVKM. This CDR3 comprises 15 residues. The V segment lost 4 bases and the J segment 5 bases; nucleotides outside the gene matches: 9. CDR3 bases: TGTGCCAGCAGTTCCCCTATAGCGGGAGCGAACGAGCAGTACTTC. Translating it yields CASSSPIAGANEQYF.

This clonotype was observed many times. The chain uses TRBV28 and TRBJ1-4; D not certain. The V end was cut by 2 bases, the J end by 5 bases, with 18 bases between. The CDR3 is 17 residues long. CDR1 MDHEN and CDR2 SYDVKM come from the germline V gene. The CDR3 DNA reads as TGTGCCAGCAGTTTAAGAAGAGCCGACGACTTGAATGAAAAACTGTTTTTT. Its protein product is CASSLRRADDLNEKLFF.

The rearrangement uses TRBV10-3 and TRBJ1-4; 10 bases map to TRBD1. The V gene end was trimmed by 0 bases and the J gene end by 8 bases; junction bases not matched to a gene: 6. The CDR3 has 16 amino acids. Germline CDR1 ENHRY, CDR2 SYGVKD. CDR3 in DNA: TGTGCCATCAGTGAGTCAGACAGGGGGCTAAAAGAAAAACTGTTTTTT. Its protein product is CAISESDRGLKEKLFF.

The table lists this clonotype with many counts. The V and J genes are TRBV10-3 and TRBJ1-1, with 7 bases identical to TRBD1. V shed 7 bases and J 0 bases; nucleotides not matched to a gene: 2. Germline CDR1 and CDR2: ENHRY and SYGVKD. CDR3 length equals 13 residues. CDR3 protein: CAIMGQMNTEAFF. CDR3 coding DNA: TGTGCCATCATGGGACAGATGAACACTGAAGCTTTCTTT.

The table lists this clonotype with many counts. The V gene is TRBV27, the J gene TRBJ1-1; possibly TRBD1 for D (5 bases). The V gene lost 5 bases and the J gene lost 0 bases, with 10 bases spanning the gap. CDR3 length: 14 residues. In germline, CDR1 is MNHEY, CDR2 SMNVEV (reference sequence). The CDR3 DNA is TGTGCCAGCAGTCTCCGACAGCTGAACACTGAAGCTTTCTTT. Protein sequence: CASSLRQLNTEAFF.

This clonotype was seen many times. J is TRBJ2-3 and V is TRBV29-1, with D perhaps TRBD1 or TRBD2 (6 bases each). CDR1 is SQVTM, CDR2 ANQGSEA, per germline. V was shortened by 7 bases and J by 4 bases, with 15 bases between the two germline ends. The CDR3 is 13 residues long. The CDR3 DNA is TGCAGCGCCGAGGGGGGTATGGCAGATACGCAGTATTTT. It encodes CSAEGGMADTQYF.

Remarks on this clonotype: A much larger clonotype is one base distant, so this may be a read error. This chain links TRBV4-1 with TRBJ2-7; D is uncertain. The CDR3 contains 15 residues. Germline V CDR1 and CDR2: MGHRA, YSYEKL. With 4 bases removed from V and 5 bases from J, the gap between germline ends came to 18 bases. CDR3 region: CASSRTTISSHEQYF. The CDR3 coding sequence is TGCGCCAGCAGCCGCACTACCATTTCATCCCACGAGCAGTACTTC.

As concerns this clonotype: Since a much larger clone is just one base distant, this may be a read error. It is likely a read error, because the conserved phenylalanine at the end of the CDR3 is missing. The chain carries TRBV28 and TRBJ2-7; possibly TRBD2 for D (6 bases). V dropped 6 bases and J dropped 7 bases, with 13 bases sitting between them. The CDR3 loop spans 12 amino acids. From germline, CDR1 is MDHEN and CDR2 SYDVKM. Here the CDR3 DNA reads TGTGCCAGCAGAATGAACCGGGGGGAGCAGTACCTC. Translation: CASRMNRGEQYL.

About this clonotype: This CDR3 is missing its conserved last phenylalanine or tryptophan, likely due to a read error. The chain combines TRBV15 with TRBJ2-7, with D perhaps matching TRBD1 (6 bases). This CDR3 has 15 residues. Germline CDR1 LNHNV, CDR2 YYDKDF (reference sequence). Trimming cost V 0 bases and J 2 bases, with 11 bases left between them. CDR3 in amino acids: CATSRDQGSAYEQYL. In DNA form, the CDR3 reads TGTGCCACCAGCAGAGATCAGGGGTCAGCCTACGAGCAGTACCTC.

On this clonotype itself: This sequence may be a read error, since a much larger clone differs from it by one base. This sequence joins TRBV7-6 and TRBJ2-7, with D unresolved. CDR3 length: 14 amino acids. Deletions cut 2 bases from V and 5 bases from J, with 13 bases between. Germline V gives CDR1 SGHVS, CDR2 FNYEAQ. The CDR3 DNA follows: TGTGCCAGCAGCTTAACGGAGACAAGCAACGAGCAGTACTTC. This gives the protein CASSLTETSNEQYF.

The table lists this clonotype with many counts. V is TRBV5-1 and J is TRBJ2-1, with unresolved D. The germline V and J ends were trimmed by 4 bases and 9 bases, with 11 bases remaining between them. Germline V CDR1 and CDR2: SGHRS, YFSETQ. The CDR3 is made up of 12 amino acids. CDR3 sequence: CASSLAMIEQFF. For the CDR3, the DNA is TGCGCCAGCAGCCTGGCGATGATTGAGCAGTTCTTC.

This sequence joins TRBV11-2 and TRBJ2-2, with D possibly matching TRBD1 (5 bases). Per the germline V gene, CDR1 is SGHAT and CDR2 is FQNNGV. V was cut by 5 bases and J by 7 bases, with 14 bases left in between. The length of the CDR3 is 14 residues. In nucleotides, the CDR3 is TGTGCCAGCAGCCGGACACCTAGGGACGGGGAGCTGTTTTTT. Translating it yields CASSRTPRDGELFF.

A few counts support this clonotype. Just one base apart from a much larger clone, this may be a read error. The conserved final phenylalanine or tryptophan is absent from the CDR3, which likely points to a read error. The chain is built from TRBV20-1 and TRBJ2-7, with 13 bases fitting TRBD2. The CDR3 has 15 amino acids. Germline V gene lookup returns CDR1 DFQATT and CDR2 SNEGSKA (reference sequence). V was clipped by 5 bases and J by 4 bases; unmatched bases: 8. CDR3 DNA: TGCAGTGCTGGAACTAGCGGGGGGGCCGGGTACGAGCAGTACCTC. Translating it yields CSAGTSGGAGYEQYL.

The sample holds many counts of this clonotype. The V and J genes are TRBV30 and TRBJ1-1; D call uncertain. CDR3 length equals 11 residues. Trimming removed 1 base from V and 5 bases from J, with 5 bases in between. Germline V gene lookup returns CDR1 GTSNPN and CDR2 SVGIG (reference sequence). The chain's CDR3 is CAWSEWTEAFF. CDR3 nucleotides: TGTGCCTGGAGTGAATGGACTGAAGCTTTCTTT.

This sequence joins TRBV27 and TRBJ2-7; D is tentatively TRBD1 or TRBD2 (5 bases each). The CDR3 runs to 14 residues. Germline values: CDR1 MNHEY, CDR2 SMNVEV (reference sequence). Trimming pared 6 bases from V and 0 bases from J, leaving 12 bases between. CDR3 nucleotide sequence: TGTGCCAGCAGCGCCGGGACGAGCTCCTACGAGCAGTACTTC. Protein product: CASSAGTSSYEQYF.

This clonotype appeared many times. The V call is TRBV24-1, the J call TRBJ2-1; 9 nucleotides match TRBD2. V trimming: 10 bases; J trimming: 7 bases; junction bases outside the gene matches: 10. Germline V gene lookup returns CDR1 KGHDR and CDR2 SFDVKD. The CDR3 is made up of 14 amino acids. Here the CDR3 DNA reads TGTGCCACGAGCCCTAGCGGGACCGTTAATGAGCAGTTCTTC. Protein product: CATSPSGTVNEQFF.

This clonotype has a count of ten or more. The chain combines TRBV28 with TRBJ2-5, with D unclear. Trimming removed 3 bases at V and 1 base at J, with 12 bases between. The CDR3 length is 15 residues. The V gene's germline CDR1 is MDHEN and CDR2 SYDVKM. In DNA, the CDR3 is TGTGCCAGCAGTTTTCGGGTCCCGGTCCAAGAGACCCAGTACTTC. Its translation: CASSFRVPVQETQYF.